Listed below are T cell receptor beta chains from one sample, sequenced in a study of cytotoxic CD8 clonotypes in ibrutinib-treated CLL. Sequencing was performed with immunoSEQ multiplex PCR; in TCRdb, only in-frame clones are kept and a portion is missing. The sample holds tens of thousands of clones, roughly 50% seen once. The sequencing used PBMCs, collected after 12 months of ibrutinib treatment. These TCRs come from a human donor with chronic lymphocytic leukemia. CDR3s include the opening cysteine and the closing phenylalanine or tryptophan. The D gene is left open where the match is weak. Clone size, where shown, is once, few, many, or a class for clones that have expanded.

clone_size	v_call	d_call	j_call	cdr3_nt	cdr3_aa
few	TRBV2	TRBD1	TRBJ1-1	TGTGCCAGCAGGCAGGGGGCCCGAGAAGCTTTCTTT	CASRQGAREAFF
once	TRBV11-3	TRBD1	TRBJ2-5	TGTGCCAGCAGCACCGACAGGGACCGGGAGACCCAGTACTTC	CASSTDRDRETQYF
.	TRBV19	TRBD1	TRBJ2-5	TGTGCCAGTAGTATACTCCGGGACAGGGGGCGTTCGGGTGTCCAAGAGACCCAGTACTTC	CASSILRDRGRSGVQETQYF
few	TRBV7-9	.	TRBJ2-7	TGTGCCAGCAGCTTTGATTTGGAGACCTACGAGCAGTACTTC	CASSFDLETYEQYF
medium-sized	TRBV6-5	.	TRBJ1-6	TGTGCCAGCAGTGTAGAGGCGATGTATTCACCCCTCCACTTT	CASSVEAMYSPLHF
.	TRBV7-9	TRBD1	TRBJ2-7	TGTGCCAGCAGCGGAACAGGGGAATTTGACGAGCAGTACTTC	CASSGTGEFDEQYF
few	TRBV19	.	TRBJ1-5	TGTGCCAGTAGTTTTAGGGGAACAGGGATAGAGAGCAATCAGCCCCAGCATTTT	CASSFRGTGIESNQPQHF
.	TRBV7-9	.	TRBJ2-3	TGTGCCAGCAGCTTAGAATTAACAATAAGCACAGATACGCAGTATTTT	CASSLELTISTDTQYF
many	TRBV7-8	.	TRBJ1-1	TGTGCCAGCACCCTTATCCCTGGAGCTTTCTTT	CASTLIPGAFF
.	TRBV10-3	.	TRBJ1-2	TGTGCCATCAAGGGGGACACTTCTGGCCTCTATGGCTACACCTTC	CAIKGDTSGLYGYTF
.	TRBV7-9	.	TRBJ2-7	TGTGCCAGCAGCTTAGATGGATCTCCATCCTACGAGCAGTACTTC	CASSLDGSPSYEQYF
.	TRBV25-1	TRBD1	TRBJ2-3	TGTGCCAGCAGTGGGGACAGGGGGCCCACAGATACGCAGTATTTT	CASSGDRGPTDTQYF